A selection of T cell receptor beta chains follows, all from one sample in a study of blood T cell repertoires in COVID-19. Measured with immunoSEQ multiplex PCR; TCRdb has only the in-frame clones, and not every one. The sample includes 150,000 to 180,000 clones, around 83% of them seen just once. The sample comprised peripheral blood. The receptors were gathered from a woman between 55 and 75 years old with COVID-19, enrolled during active disease. Both conserved end residues are part of each CDR3.

j_gene: TRBJ1-6
v_gene: TRBV6-5
CDR3aa: CASGTLSSYNSPLHF

j_gene: TRBJ1-2
v_gene: TRBV19
CDR3aa: CASSGLTNGYGYTF

j_gene: TRBJ1-2
v_gene: TRBV11-2
CDR3aa: CASSSPRTGGYTF

j_gene: TRBJ2-5
v_gene: TRBV11-1
CDR3aa: CASTHRDIGETQYF

j_gene: TRBJ2-1
v_gene: TRBV7-3
CDR3aa: CASSPTGNEQFF

j_gene: TRBJ1-2
v_gene: TRBV5-4
CDR3aa: CASSSSGTGKWGYTF

j_gene: TRBJ2-1
v_gene: TRBV30
CDR3aa: CAWSVSGGANEQFF

j_gene: TRBJ2-2
v_gene: TRBV19
CDR3aa: CASSISGGRGGELFF

j_gene: TRBJ2-1
v_gene: TRBV13
CDR3aa: CASSQGTSSEDEQFF

j_gene: TRBJ1-2
v_gene: TRBV5-1
CDR3aa: CASSLGTGPEGYTF